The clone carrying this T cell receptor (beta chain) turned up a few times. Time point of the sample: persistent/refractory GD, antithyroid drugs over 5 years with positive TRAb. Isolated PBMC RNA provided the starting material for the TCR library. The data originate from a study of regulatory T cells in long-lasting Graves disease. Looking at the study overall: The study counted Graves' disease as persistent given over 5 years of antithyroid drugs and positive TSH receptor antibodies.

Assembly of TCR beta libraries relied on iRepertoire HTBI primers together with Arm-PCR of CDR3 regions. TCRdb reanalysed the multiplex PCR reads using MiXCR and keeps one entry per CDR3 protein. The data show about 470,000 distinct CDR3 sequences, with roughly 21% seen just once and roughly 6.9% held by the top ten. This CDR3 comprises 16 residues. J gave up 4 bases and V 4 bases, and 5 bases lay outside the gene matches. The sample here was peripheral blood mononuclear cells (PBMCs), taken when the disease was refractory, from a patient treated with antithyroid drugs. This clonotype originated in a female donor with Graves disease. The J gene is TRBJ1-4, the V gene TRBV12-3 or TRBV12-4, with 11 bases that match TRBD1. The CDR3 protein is CASSSGQGARNEKLFF. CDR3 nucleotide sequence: TGTGCCAGCAGTTCCGGACAGGGGGCGCGTAATGAAAAACTGTTTTTT.